Reported below is one TCR beta chain. Its antigen is not identified. This sample is part of a study of brain T cells in children with intractable seizures. Notes on the study in general: Only CDR3 sequence similarity suggested viral specificity, without known HCMV serostatus. Pre-surgery blood may have been undersampled, hiding some clones.

Surgery cases with the highest brain T cell transcript signatures were chosen for sequencing. Before surgery, patients took at least one anti-epileptic drug. TCRdb's copy holds only in-frame clones and misses some; the assay was immunoSEQ multiplex PCR. The sample has roughly 80,000 clones; more than 85% are singletons. Trimming took 2 bases from V and 3 from J; bases not matched to a gene: 3. The germline gives CDR1 MNHEY, CDR2 SVGAGI. This CDR3 spans 16 amino acids. This receptor was taken from a boy under two years old with tuberous sclerosis and intractable seizures. This material consisted of peripheral blood, taken at surgery. The V gene is TRBV6-5, the J gene TRBJ2-1; TRBD2 aligns across 11 bases. The CDR3, as DNA: TGTGCCAGCAGTTACGGCACTAGCGGGAGCTACAATGAGCAGTTCTTC. Translating it yields CASSYGTSGSYNEQFF.